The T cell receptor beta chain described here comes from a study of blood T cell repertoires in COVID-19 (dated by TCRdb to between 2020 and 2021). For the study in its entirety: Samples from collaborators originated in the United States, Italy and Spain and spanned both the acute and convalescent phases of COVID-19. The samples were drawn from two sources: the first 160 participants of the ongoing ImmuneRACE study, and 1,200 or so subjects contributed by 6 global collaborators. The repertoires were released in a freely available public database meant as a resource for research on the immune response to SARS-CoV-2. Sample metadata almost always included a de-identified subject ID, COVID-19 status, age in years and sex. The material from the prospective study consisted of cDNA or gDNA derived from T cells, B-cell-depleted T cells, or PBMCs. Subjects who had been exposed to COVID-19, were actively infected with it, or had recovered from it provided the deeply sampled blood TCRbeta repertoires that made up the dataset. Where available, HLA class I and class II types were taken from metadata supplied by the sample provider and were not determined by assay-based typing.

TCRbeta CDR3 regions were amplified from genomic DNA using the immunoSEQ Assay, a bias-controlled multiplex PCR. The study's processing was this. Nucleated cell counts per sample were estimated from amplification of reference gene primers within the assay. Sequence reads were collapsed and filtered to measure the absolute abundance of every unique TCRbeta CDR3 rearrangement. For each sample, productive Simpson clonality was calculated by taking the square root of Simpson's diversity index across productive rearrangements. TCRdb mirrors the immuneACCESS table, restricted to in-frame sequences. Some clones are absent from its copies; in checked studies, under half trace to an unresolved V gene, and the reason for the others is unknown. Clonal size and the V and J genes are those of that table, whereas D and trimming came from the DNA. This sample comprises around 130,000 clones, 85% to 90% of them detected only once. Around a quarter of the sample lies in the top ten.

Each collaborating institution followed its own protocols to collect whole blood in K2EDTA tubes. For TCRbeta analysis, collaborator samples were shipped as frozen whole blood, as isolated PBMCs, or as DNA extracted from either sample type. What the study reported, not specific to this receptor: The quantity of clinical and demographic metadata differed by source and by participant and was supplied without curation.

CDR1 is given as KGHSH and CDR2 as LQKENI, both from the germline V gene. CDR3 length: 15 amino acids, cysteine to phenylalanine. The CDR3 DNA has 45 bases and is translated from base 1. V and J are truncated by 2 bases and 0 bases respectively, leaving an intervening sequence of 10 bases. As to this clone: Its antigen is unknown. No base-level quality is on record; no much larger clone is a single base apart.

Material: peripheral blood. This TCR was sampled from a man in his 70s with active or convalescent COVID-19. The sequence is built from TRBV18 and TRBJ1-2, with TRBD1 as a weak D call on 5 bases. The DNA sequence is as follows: TGTGCCAGCTCACCAACGACAGACTCTAACTATGGCTACACCTTC. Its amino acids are CASSPTTDSNYGYTF.